These 21 T cell receptor beta chains share one sample of origin, sequenced in a study of T cell repertoires in cytomegalovirus infection. The antigens of these receptors remain unknown. Using its own MiXCR run on the reads, TCRdb lists one record per CDR3 protein. The repertoire holds some 590,000 distinct CDR3 sequences, with roughly 42% as singletons. Sequenced material: cultured PBMCs, taken from culture after CMV antigen stimulation. The receptors derive from a human donor in good health (CMV status not recorded). Some clones in this sample may be carry-over from other donors' samples.

The genes are TRBV11-2 and TRBJ1-4; D ambiguous. The CDR3 runs to 13 residues. The V and J ends lost 5 bases and 8 bases respectively, with 12 bases between them. Germline lookup yields CDR1 SGHAT and CDR2 FQNNGV. The CDR3 sequence is CASSHSVREKLFF. The DNA for the CDR3 is TGTGCCAGCAGCCACTCCGTACGGGAAAAACTGTTTTTT.

The chain combines TRBV5-3 with TRBJ2-2, with a weak D call TRBD1 (5 bases). TRBV5-3 is an ORF for which the function is uncertain. V was cut by 8 bases and J by 6 bases, with 8 bases left in between. The CDR3 totals 11 residues. The chain's CDR3 is CASRASGELFF. CDR3 sequence (DNA): TGTGCCAGCAGGGCCTCCGGGGAGCTGTTTTTT.

This chain uses TRBV6-5 with TRBJ2-1, with 10 positions matching TRBD2. The V gene end was trimmed by 6 bases and the J gene end by 2 bases; junction bases not matched to a gene: 7. Germline CDR1 reads MNHEY; CDR2 reads SVGAGI. The CDR3 covers 16 residues. The CDR3 DNA reads TGTGCCAGCAGGTCCCCCCTAGCGGGGGCCTACAATGAGCAGTTCTTC. The encoded protein is CASRSPLAGAYNEQFF.

The chain employs TRBV6-8 and TRBJ2-7; 7 bases fit TRBD1. The ends lost 5 bases at V and 7 bases at J; junction bases unmatched: 8. Germline V gene sequence: CDR1 MNHGY, CDR2 SAAAGT. The length of the CDR3 is 13 residues. The DNA for the CDR3 is TGTGCCAGCAGTACCGGTAGGGGGCTTGAGCAGTACTTC. This gives the protein CASSTGRGLEQYF.

This clonotype was observed a handful of times. The V call is TRBV7-9, the J call TRBJ1-6; no reliable D call. Germline V gives CDR1 SEHNR, CDR2 FQNEAQ (reference sequence). Trimming shortened V by 4 bases and J by 3 bases, and 10 bases separated the two germline ends. The CDR3 covers 15 residues. The CDR3 region is CASSYAGVYNSPLHF. The CDR3, as DNA: TGTGCCAGCAGCTATGCCGGGGTCTATAATTCACCCCTCCACTTT.

This chain uses TRBV19 with TRBJ2-7, with a tentative D call TRBD1 (6 bases). The CDR3 contains 14 residues. Trimming removed 5 bases from V and 9 bases from J, with 20 bases in between. CDR1 and CDR2 from the germline V gene are LNHDA and SQIVND (reference sequence). DNA for the CDR3: TGTGCCAGTAGTCCCAGGGTGGGAACAGGGCCGCAGTACTTC. Translating it yields CASSPRVGTGPQYF.

The table lists this clonotype with a few counts. CDR3 sequence: CASSKQGWGNTIYF. The CDR3 nucleotides are TGTGCCAGCAGCAAACAGGGATGGGGAAACACCATATATTTT. The J gene is TRBJ1-3, the V gene TRBV7-2; possibly TRBD1 for D (6 bases). Trimming took off 5 bases at V and 4 bases at J, with 12 bases between the two ends. The CDR3 length is 14 residues. From germline, CDR1 is SGHTA and CDR2 FQGNSA.

This chain links TRBV7-9 with TRBJ1-2; D is perhaps TRBD1 (5 bases). The CDR3 runs to 14 residues. The V gene lost 4 bases and the J gene lost 8 bases, with 17 bases spanning the gap. Germline CDR1 reads SEHNR; CDR2 reads FQNEAQ (reference sequence). DNA for the CDR3: TGTGCCAGCAGCTCGCTGGGGACGGGAGAGGGCTACACCTTC. It codes for CASSSLGTGEGYTF.

In this sample, this clonotype turned up a few times. The chain couples TRBV7-9 to TRBJ2-4; D perhaps matches TRBD1 (5 bases). The V end lost 0 bases, the J end lost 6 bases, and 15 bases lay between the germline ends. CDR3 length equals 16 residues. Germline lookup yields CDR1 SEHNR and CDR2 FQNEAQ (reference sequence). The DNA of the CDR3 is TGTGCCAGCAGCTTAGCCGGCAGACAGACGGTAAACATTCAGTACTTC. This gives the protein CASSLAGRQTVNIQYF.

This clonotype was counted between two and nine times. The chain has TRBV7-9 and TRBJ1-2; D unclear. This CDR3 comprises 12 residues. Germline assignment: CDR1 SEHNR and CDR2 FQNEAQ (reference sequence). Trimming took off 3 bases at V and 8 bases at J, with 10 bases between the two ends. The CDR3, as DNA: TGTGCCAGCAGCTTTTCGGGCGGCGGCTACACCTTC. Protein product: CASSFSGGGYTF.

The CDR3 is CASSVEGLGDNEQFF. CDR3 nucleotide sequence: TGTGCCAGCAGCGTAGAAGGCCTGGGGGACAATGAGCAGTTCTTC. The V and J genes are TRBV9 and TRBJ2-1; either TRBD1 or TRBD2 may supply D (5 bases each). Germline V gene data show CDR1 as SGDLS and CDR2 as YYNGEE. Trimming took 0 bases from V and 5 from J, leaving 12 bases between them. This CDR3 region has 15 residues.

This clonotype showed up just a few times. This rearrangement joins TRBV5-1 to TRBJ1-6; 9 positions agree with TRBD1. CDR3 length: 17 amino acids. Germline CDR1 SGHRS, CDR2 YFSETQ. V lost 0 bases and J lost 8; bases outside the gene matches: 9. The DNA for the CDR3 is TGCGCCAGCAGCTTGGCACCTGGACAGGGGCGTTATTCACCCCTCCACTTT. Protein product: CASSLAPGQGRYSPLHF.

This rearrangement joins TRBV28 to TRBJ2-2; tentative D call: TRBD2 (6 bases). Germline CDR1 is MDHEN and CDR2 is SYDVKM. The V end lost 6 bases, the J end lost 2 bases, and 13 bases lay between the germline ends. CDR3 length: 15 amino acids. The CDR3 DNA follows: TGTGCCAGCAGCCCCGGGGGAGATAACACCGGGGAGCTGTTTTTT. It yields the protein CASSPGGDNTGELFF.

This rearrangement joins TRBV14 to TRBJ2-7; 8 positions match TRBD2. Germline lookup yields CDR1 SGHDN and CDR2 FVKESK. This CDR3 region has 15 residues. V trimming: 5 bases; J trimming: 3 bases; junction bases outside the gene matches: 9. The CDR3 DNA is TGTGCCAGCAGCTCCCACGGGACTAGATTCTACGAGCAGTACTTC. Translated, it gives CASSSHGTRFYEQYF.

The chain links TRBV7-8 to TRBJ1-5; D remains ambiguous. Germline CDR1 reads SGHVS; CDR2 reads FQNEAQ. V gave up 5 bases and J gave up 3 bases, with 11 bases separating them. The CDR3 spans 14 residues. CDR3 sequence: CASSPLTTNQPQHF. The DNA of the CDR3 is TGTGCCAGCAGCCCACTGACAACCAATCAGCCCCAGCATTTT.

The chain has TRBV6-8 and TRBJ2-1, with D possibly being TRBD2 (5 bases). Germline CDR1 is MNHGY and CDR2 is SAAAGT. V lost 6 bases and J lost 7, with 13 bases in between. The CDR3 runs 13 residues. CDR3 region: CASSSRGWNEQFF. The CDR3 DNA follows: TGTGCCAGCAGCTCCCGGGGTTGGAATGAGCAGTTCTTC.

The J gene is TRBJ2-6, the V gene TRBV24-1, with D tentatively TRBD2 (6 bases). Trimming cost V 4 bases and J 2 bases, with 8 bases left between them. Germline V gene sequence: CDR1 KGHDR, CDR2 SFDVKD. The CDR3 contains 15 residues. The CDR3 bases are TGTGCCACCAGTGAGGGAGGTACTGGGGCCAACGTCCTGACTTTC. This encodes CATSEGGTGANVLTF.

The rearrangement uses TRBV20-1 and TRBJ2-1, with 11 bases lining up with TRBD2. J was trimmed by 7 bases and V by 3 bases; bases with no gene match: 17. CDR3 length equals 18 residues. Germline CDR1 is DFQATT and CDR2 is SNEGSKA (reference sequence). The CDR3 loop reads CSARAARLAGKAWNEQFF. CDR3 sequence (DNA): TGCAGTGCTAGGGCTGCTAGACTAGCGGGAAAGGCCTGGAATGAGCAGTTCTTC.

This clonotype was seen a handful of times. The gene calls are TRBV12-3 or TRBV12-4 and TRBJ1-4, with TRBD1 matching over 9 bases. Trimming at V came to 7 bases and at J to 11 bases, leaving 20 bases not matched to a gene. CDR3 length: 17 amino acids. The chain's CDR3 is CASTTRGQGHKKGKLFF. CDR3 in DNA: TGTGCCAGCACCACGAGGGGACAGGGACATAAAAAGGGGAAACTGTTTTTT.

This clonotype was detected a few times. The chain uses TRBV4-2 and TRBJ1-2; the match to TRBD1 covers 9 bases. This CDR3 is built from 16 residues. Germline loops: CDR1 LGHNA, CDR2 YNFKEQ. The V gene end was trimmed by 3 bases and the J gene end by 4 bases; junction bases not matched to a gene: 9. The CDR3, as DNA: TGTGCCAGCAGCCAGGTTACAGGGGGCTGGGGCTATGGCTACACCTTC. As protein: CASSQVTGGWGYGYTF.

On this clonotype: At one end, the junction sequence differs from germline, possibly due to a read error. This chain links TRBV4-1 with TRBJ2-5; TRBD2 agrees at 7 bases. Germline CDR1 and CDR2: MGHRA and YSYEKL. This CDR3 has 16 amino acids. In DNA, the CDR3 is TGCGCCAGCAGCCGAGTGACTAGCCGGGGCCAAGCGACCCAGTACTTC. It is translated as CASSRVTSRGQATQYF.